This T cell receptor (beta chain) was identified during a study of cytomegalovirus exposure and HLA in healthy donors. Whole-study findings and limits: Specific recognition of CMV antigens was confirmed in vitro for a few chains (all CMV-associated).

Method: immunoSEQ multiplex PCR; TCRdb's copy keeps in-frame clones and lacks some. This sample has 120,000 to 150,000 clones; about nine tenths occur once, and the top ten carry 0.55% to 0.8%. Comment on this clone: What it binds is unknown.

Germline V lookup: CDR1 MNHNS, CDR2 SASEGT. The ends were cut back, 6 bases at V and 2 bases at J, with 16 bases in the middle. The CDR3 length is 15 residues. The sequence derives from a man younger than 35 in good health and CMV-seronegative. V is TRBV6-1 and J is TRBJ1-1; D remains ambiguous. Sequenced material: PBMCs. The CDR3 bases are TGTGCCAGCAGAGTGGGCCGGCTGGAAAACACTGAAGCTTTCTTT. Residues: CASRVGRLENTEAFF.